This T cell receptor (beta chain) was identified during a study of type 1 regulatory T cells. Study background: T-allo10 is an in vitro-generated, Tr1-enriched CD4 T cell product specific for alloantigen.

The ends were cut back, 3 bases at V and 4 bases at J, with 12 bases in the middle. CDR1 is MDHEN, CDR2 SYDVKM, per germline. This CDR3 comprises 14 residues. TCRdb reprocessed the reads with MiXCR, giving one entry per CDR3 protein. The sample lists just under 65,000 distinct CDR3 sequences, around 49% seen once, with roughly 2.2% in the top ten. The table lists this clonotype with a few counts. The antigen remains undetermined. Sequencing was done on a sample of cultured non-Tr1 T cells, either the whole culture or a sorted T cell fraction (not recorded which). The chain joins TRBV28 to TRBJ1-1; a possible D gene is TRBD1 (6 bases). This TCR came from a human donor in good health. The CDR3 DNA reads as TGTGCCAGCAGTTTGTCGTGGGGGGCCACTGAAGCTTTCTTT. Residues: CASSLSWGATEAFF.